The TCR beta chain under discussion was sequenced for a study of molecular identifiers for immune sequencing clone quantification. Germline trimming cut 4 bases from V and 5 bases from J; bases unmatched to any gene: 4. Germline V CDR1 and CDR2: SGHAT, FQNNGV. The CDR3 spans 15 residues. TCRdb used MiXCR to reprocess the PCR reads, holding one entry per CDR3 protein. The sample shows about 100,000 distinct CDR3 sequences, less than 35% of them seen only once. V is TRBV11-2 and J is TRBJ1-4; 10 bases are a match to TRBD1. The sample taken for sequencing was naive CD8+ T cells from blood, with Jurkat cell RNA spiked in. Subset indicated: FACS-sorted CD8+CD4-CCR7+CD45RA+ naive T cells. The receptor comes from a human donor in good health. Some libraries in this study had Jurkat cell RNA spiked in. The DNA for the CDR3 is TGTGCCAGCAGCTCCATGGACAGGGGGAATGAAAAACTGTTTTTT. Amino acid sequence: CASSSMDRGNEKLFF.